The 5 T cell receptor beta chains reported below all come from one sample, sequenced in a study of long-term antiretroviral therapy in people with HIV. This was the immunoSEQ v3.0 assay at survey level. Repertoires were generated with immunoSEQ multiplex PCR, while TCRdb's copy carries only in-frame clones and drops some. The sample includes 28,000 or so clones, 84% of them seen just once. Sample: unsorted PBMCs, taken 0.4 years after starting antiretroviral therapy. The receptors come from a man aged 18-30 years with HIV.

This clone was counted a single time. The J gene is TRBJ1-1, the V gene TRBV27; D call uncertain. Germline CDR1 MNHEY, CDR2 SMNVEV (reference sequence). V was cut by 4 bases and J by 3 bases, with 9 bases left in between. The CDR3 sequence is 13 residues long. In DNA, the CDR3 is TGTGCCAGCAGTTCTGGACTCGACACTGAAGCTTTCTTT. It codes for CASSSGLDTEAFF.

This clone was counted between two and nine times. V and J are TRBV6-5 and TRBJ1-2; D is uncertain. The CDR3 contains 12 residues. Trimming stripped 2 bases from V and 8 bases from J, with 9 bases between. The germline V gene has CDR1 MNHEY and CDR2 SVGAGI. Here the CDR3 DNA reads TGTGCCAGCAGTTACGGAGGAGAAGGCTACACCTTC. Its protein product is CASSYGGEGYTF.

The rearrangement joins TRBV5-1 to TRBJ1-1; D unclear. The CDR3 length is 14 residues. Germline V gives CDR1 SGHRS, CDR2 YFSETQ. The V gene lost 2 bases and the J gene lost 2 bases, with 10 bases spanning the gap. Here the CDR3 reads CASSFGEDNTEAFF. The CDR3 nucleotides are TGCGCCAGCAGCTTCGGGGAGGATAACACTGAAGCTTTCTTT.

This clone occurred a few times. The J gene is TRBJ1-3, the V gene TRBV7-9; D uncertain. V lost 7 bases, J lost 1 base, and 11 bases lay in between. The CDR3 is 14 residues long. Germline values: CDR1 SEHNR, CDR2 FQNEAQ (reference sequence). The CDR3 here is CASILRESGNTIYF. The CDR3 DNA is TGTGCCAGCATCCTGAGGGAATCTGGAAACACCATATATTTT.

The CDR3 DNA reads as TGTGCCAGCAGCGTAGGCGGGACAACCGATCAGCCCCAGCATTTT. This translates into CASSVGGTTDQPQHF. This chain connects TRBV9 to TRBJ1-5, with D perhaps TRBD1 (6 bases). CDR3 length: 15 amino acids. V lost 0 bases and J 5 bases, leaving 12 bases between the germline ends. In germline, CDR1 is SGDLS, CDR2 YYNGEE.